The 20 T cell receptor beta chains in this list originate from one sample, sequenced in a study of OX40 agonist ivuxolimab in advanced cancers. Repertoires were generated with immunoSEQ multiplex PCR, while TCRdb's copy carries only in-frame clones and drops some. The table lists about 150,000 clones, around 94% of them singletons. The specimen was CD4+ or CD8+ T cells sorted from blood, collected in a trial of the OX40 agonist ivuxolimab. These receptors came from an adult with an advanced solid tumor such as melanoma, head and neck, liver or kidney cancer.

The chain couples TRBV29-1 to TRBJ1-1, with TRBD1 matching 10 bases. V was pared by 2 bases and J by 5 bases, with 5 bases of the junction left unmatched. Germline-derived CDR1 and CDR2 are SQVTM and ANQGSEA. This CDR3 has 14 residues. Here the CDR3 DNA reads TGCAGCGTTGAATATTGGACAGGGGGTACTGAAGCTTTCTTT. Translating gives CSVEYWTGGTEAFF.

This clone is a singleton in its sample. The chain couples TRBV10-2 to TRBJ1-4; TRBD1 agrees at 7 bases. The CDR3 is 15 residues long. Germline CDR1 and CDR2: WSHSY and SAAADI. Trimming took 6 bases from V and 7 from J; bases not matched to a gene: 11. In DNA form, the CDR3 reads TGCGCCAGCAGAGACAGGGCTAAAAGAGGTGAAAAACTGTTTTTT. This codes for CASRDRAKRGEKLFF.

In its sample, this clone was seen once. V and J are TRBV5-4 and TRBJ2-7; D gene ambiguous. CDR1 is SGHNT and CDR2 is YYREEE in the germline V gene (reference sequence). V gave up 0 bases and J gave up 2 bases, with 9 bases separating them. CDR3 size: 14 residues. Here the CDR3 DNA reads TGTGCCAGCAGCTTGGGCGCCAAGACCTACGAGCAGTACTTC. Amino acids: CASSLGAKTYEQYF.

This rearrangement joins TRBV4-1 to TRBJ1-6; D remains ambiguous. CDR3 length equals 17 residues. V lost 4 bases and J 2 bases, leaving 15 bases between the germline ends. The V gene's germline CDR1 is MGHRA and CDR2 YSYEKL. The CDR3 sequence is CASSPGPPRTYNSPLHF. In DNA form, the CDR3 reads TGCGCCAGCAGCCCCGGACCCCCGAGGACCTATAATTCACCCCTCCACTTT.

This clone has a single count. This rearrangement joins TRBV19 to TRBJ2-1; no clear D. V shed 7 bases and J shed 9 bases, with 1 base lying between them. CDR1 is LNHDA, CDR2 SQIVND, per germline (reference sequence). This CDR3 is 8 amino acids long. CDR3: CASIEQFF. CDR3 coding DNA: TGTGCCAGTATTGAGCAGTTCTTC.

The CDR3, as DNA: TGTGCCAGCAGCGTCGGACAGGGTCCTTACTATGGCTACACCTTC. Translation gives CASSVGQGPYYGYTF. V is TRBV7-9 and J is TRBJ1-2, with 8 bases matching TRBD1. V lost 5 bases and J lost 3; bases outside the gene matches: 8. The CDR3 runs to 15 residues. Germline V CDR1 and CDR2: SEHNR, FQNEAQ (reference sequence).

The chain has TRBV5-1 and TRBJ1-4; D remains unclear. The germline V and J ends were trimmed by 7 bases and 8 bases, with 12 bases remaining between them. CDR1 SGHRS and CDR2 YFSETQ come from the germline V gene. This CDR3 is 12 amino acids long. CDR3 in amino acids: CASGPSGEKLFF. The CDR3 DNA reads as TGCGCCAGCGGTCCCTCGGGGGAAAAACTGTTTTTT. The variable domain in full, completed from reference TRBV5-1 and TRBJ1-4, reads KAGVTQTPRYLIKTRGQQVTLSCSPISGHRSVSWYQQTPGQGLQFLFEYFSETQRNKGNFPGRFSGRQFSNSRSEMNVSTLELGDSALYLCASGPSGEKLFFGSGTQLSVL.

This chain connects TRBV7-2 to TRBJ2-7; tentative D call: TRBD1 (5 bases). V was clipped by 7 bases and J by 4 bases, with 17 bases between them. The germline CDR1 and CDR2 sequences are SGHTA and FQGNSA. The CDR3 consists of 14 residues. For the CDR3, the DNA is TGTGCCAGCACCCTGGGGCCTAGGGGTTACGAGCAGTACTTC. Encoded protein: CASTLGPRGYEQYF.

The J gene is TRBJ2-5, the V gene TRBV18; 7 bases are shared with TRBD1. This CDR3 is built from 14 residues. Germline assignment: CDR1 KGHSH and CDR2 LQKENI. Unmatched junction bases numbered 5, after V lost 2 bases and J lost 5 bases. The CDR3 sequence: CASSPVPRGETQYF. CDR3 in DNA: TGTGCCAGCTCACCAGTCCCCAGGGGGGAGACCCAGTACTTC.

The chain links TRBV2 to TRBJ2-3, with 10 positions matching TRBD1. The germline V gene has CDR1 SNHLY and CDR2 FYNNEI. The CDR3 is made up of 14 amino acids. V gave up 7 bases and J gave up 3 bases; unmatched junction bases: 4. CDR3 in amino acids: CASTRDRGTDTQYF. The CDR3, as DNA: TGTGCCAGCACCCGGGACAGGGGAACAGATACGCAGTATTTT.

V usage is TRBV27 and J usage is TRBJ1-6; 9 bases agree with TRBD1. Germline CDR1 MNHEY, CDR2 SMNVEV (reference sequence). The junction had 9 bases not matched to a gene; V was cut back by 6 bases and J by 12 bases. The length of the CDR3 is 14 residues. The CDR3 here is CASSKRGTGLPLHF. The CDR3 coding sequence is TGTGCCAGCAGCAAACGTGGGACAGGGTTACCCCTCCACTTT.

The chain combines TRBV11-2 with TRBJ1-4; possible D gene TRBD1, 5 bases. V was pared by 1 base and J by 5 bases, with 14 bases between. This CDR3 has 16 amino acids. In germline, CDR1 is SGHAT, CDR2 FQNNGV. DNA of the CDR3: TGTGCCAGCAGCTTAGGGGGGTGGGGAAGCAATGAAAAACTGTTTTTT. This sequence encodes CASSLGGWGSNEKLFF. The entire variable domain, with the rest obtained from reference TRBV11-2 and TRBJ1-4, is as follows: EAGVAQSPRYKIIEKRQSVAFWCNPISGHATLYWYQQILGQGPKLLIQFQNNGVVDDSQLPKDRFSAERLKGVDSTLKIQPAKLEDSAVYLCASSLGGWGSNEKLFFGSGTQLSVL.

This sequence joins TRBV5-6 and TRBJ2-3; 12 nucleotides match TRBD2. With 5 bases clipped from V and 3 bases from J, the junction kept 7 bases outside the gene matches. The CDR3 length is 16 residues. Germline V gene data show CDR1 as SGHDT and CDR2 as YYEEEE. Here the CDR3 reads CASSRLAGGFTDTQYF. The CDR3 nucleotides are TGTGCCAGCAGTCGCCTAGCGGGGGGGTTTACAGATACGCAGTATTTT.

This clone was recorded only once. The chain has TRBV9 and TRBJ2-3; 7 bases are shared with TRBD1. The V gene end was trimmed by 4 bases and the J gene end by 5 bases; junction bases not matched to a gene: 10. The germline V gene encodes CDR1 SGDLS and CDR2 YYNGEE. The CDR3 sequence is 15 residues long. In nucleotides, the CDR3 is TGTGCCAGCAGCCCACCGGGACAGAGAATAGATACGCAGTATTTT. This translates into CASSPPGQRIDTQYF.

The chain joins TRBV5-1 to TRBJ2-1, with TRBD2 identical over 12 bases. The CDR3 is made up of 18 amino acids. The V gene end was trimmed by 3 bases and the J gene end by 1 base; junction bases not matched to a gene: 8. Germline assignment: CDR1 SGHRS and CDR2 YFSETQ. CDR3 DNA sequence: TGCGCCAGCAGCTCGAGATTGACTAGCGGGGGATCCTACAATGAGCAGTTCTTC. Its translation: CASSSRLTSGGSYNEQFF.

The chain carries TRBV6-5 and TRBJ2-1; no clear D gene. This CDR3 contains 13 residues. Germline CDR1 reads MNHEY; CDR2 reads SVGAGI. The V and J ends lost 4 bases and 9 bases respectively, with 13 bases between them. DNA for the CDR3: TGTGCCAGCAGTTCTGTCCAACGAAGTGAGCAGTTCTTC. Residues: CASSSVQRSEQFF.

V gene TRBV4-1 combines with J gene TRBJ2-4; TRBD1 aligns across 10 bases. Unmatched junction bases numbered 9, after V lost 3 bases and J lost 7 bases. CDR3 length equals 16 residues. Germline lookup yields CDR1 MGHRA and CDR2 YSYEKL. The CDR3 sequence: CASSQAGTGAGNIQYF. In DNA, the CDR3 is TGCGCCAGCAGCCAGGCCGGGACAGGGGCAGGGAACATTCAGTACTTC.

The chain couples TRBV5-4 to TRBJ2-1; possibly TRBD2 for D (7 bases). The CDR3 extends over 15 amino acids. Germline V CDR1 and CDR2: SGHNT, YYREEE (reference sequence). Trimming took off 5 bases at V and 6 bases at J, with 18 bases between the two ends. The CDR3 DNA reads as TGTGCCAGCAGTTTCGCGGGGGCTTCGGGCAATGAGCAGTTCTTC. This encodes CASSFAGASGNEQFF.

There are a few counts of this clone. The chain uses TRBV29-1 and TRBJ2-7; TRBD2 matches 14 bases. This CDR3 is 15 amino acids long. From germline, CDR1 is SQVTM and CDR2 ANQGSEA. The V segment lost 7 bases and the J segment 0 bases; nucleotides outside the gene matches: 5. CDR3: CSASGTSGSSYEQYF. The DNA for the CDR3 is TGCAGCGCCTCCGGGACTAGCGGGAGCTCCTACGAGCAGTACTTC.

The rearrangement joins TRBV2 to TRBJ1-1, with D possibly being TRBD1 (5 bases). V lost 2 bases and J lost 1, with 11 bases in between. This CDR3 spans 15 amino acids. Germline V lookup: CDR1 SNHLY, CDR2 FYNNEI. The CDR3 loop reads CASSERGHRNTEAFF. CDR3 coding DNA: TGTGCCAGCAGTGAAAGGGGTCACCGGAACACTGAAGCTTTCTTT.